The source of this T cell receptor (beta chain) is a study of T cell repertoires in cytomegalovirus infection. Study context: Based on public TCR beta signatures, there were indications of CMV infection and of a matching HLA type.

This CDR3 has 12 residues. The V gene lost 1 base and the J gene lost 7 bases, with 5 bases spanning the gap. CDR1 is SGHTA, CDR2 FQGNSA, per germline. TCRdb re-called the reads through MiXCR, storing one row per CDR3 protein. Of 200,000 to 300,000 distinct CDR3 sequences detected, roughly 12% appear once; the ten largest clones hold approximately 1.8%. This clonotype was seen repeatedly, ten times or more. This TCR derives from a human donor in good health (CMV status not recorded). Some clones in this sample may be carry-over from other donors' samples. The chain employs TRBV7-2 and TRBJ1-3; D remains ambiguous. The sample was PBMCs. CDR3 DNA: TGTGCCAGCAGCTTAGATCACAACACCATATATTTT. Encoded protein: CASSLDHNTIYF.